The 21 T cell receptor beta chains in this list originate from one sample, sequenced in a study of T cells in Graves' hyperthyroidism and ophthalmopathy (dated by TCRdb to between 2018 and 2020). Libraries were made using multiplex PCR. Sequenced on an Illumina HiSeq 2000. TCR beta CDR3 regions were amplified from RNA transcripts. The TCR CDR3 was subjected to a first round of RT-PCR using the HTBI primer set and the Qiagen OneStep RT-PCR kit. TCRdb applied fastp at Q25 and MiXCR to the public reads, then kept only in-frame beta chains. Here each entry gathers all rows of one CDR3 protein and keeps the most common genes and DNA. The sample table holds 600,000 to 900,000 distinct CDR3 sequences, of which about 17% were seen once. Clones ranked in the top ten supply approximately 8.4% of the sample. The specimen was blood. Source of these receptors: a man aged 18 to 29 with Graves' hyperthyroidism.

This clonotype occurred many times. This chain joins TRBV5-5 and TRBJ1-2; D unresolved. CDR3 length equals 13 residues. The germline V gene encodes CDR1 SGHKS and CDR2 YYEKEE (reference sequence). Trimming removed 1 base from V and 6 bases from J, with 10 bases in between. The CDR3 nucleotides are TGTGCCAGCAGCTTGATAGGGAATGATGGCTACACCTTC. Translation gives CASSLIGNDGYTF.

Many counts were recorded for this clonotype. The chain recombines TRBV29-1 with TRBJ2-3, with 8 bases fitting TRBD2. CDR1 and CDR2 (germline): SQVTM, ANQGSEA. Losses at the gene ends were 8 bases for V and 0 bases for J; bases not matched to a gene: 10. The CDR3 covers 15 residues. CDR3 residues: CSYPTSGQSTDTQYF. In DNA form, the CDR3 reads TGCAGCTATCCCACTAGCGGCCAAAGCACAGATACGCAGTATTTT.

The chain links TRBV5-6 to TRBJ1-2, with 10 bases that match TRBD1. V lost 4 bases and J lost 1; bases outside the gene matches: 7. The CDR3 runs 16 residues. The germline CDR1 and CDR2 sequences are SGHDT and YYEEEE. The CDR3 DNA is TGTGCCAGCAGCCCAGGACAGGGGGTTCATAACTATGGCTACACCTTC. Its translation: CASSPGQGVHNYGYTF.

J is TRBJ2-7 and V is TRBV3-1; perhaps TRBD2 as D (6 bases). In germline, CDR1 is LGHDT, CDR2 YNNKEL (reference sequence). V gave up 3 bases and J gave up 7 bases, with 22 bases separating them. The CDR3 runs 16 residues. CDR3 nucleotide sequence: TGTGCCAGCAGCCAGCCTATTGGCGGGACTTCGGGGGAGCAGTACTTC. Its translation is CASSQPIGGTSGEQYF.

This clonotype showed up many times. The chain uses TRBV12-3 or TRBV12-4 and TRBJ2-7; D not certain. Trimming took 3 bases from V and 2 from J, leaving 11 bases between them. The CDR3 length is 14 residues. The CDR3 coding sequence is TGTGCCAGCAGTTTTTCCGTAAGGCCCTACGAGCAGTACTTC. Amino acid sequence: CASSFSVRPYEQYF.

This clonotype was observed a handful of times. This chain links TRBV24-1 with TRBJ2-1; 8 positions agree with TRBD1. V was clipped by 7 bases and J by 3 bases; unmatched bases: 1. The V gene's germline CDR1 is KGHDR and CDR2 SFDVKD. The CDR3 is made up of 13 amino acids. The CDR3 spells CATSGQGYNEQFF. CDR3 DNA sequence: TGTGCCACCAGCGGACAGGGCTACAATGAGCAGTTCTTC.

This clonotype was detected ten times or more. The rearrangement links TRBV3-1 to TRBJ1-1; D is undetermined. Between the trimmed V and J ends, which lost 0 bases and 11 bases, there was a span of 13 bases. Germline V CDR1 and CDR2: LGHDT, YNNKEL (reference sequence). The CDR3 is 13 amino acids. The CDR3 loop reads CASSQDPGMGAFF. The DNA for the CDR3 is TGTGCCAGCAGCCAAGATCCGGGGATGGGGGCTTTCTTT.

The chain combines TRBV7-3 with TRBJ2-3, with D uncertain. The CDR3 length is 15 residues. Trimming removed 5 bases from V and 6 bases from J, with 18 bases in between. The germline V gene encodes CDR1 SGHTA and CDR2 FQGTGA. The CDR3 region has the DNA TGTGCCAGCAGCCCCGGCAGCGCACACCGCGATACGCAGTATTTT. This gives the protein CASSPGSAHRDTQYF.

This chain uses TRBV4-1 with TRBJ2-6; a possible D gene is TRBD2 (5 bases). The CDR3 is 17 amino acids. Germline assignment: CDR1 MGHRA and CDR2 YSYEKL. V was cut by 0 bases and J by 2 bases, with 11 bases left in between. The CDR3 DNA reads TGCGCCAGCAGCCAAGAGGTTGAGGGCGCTGGGGCCAACGTCCTGACTTTC. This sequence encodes CASSQEVEGAGANVLTF.

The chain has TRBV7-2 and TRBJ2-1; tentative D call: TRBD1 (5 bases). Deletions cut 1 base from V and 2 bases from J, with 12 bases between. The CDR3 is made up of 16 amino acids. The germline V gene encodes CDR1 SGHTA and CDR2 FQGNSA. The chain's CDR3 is CASSLEGPAPYNEQFF. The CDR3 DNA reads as TGTGCCAGCAGCTTAGAGGGGCCAGCTCCCTACAATGAGCAGTTCTTC. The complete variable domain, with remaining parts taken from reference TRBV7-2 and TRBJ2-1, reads GAGVSQSPSNKVTEKGKDVELRCDPISGHTALYWYRQSLGQGLEFLIYFQGNSAPDKSGLPSDRFSAERTGGSVSTLTIQRTQQEDSAVYLCASSLEGPAPYNEQFFGPGTRLTVL.

The CDR3 nucleotides are TGTGCCAGCAGCCCTGAGCAGTTCTTC. It yields the protein CASSPEQFF. The genes are TRBV7-9 and TRBJ2-1; no definite D call. The CDR3 sequence is 9 residues long. Looked up from germline, CDR1 is SEHNR and CDR2 is FQNEAQ (reference sequence). V was clipped by 5 bases and J by 9 bases, with 2 bases between them.

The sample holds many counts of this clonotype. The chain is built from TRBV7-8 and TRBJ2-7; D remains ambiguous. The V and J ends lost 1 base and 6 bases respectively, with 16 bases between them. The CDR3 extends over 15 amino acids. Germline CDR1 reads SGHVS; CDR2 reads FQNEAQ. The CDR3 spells CASSLDGTYKAEQYF. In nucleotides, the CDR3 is TGTGCCAGCAGCTTAGATGGCACCTACAAGGCCGAGCAGTACTTC.

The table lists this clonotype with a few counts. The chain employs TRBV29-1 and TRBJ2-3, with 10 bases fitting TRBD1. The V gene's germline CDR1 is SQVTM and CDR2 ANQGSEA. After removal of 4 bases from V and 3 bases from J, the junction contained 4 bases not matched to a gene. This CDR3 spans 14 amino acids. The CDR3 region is CSVAGTGVTDTQYF. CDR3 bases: TGCAGCGTTGCCGGGACAGGGGTGACAGATACGCAGTATTTT.

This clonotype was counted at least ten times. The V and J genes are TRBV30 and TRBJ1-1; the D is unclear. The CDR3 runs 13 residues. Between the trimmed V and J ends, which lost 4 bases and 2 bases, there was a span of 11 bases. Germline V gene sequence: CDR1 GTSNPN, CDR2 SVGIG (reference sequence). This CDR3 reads CAWNPSFNTEAFF. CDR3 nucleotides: TGTGCCTGGAATCCGAGTTTTAACACTGAAGCTTTCTTT.

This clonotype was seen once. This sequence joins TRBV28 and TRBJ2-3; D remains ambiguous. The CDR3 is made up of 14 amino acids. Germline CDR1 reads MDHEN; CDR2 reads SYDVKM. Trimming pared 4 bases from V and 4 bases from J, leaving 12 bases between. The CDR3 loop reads CASSSLTQPDTQYF. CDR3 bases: TGTGCCAGCAGTTCCCTTACCCAGCCAGATACGCAGTATTTT.

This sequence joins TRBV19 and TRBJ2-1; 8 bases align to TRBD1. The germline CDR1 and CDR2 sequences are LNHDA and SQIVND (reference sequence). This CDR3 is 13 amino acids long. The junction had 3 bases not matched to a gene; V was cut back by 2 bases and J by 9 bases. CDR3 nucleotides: TGTGCCAGTAGTATACAGGGGGCAGGTGAGCAGTTCTTC. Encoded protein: CASSIQGAGEQFF.

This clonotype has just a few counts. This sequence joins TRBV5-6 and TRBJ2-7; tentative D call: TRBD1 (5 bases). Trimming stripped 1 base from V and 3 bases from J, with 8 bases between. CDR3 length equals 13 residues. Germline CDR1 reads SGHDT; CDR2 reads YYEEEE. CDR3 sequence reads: CASSLYRIYEQYF. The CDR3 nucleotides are TGTGCCAGCAGCTTGTACAGGATCTACGAGCAGTACTTC.

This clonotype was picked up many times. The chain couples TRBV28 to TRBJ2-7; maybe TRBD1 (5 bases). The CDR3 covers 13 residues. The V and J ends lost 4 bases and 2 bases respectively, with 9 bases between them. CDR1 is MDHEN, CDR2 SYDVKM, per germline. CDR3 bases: TGTGCCAGCAGTTGGGCAGGGCCCTACGAGCAGTACTTC. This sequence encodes CASSWAGPYEQYF. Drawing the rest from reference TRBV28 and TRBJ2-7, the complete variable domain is DVKVTQSSRYLVKRTGEKVFLECVQDMDHENMFWYRQDPGLGLRLIYFSYDVKMKEKGDIPEGYSVSREKKERFSLILESASTNQTSMYLCASSWAGPYEQYFGPGTRLTVT.

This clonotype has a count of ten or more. The chain's CDR3 is CAWSVGGTADTQYF. The CDR3 region has the DNA TGTGCCTGGAGTGTAGGCGGGACGGCAGATACGCAGTATTTT. This chain connects TRBV30 to TRBJ2-3, with TRBD2 as a possible D gene (6 bases). Trimming took off 0 bases at V and 4 bases at J, with 11 bases between the two ends. Germline V CDR1 and CDR2: GTSNPN, SVGIG (reference sequence). CDR3 length: 14 residues.

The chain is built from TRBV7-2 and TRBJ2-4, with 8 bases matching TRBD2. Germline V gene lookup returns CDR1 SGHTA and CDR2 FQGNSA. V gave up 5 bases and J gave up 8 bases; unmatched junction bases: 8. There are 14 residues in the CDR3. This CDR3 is CASSEGTGRDIQYF. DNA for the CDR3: TGTGCCAGCAGCGAAGGGACCGGGAGGGACATTCAGTACTTC. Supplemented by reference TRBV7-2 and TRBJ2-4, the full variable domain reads GAGVSQSPSNKVTEKGKDVELRCDPISGHTALYWYRQSLGQGLEFLIYFQGNSAPDKSGLPSDRFSAERTGGSVSTLTIQRTQQEDSAVYLCASSEGTGRDIQYFGAGTRLSVL.

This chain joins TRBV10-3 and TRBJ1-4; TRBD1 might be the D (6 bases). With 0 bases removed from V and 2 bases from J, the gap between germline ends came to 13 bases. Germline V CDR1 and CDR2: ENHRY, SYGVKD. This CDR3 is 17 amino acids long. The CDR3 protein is CAISESPGAATNEKLFF. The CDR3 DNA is TGTGCCATCAGTGAGTCCCCAGGGGCTGCCACTAATGAAAAACTGTTTTTT.